This T cell receptor (beta chain) was profiled in a study of cytotoxic CD8 clonotypes in ibrutinib-treated CLL (dated by TCRdb to the early 2020s). In terms of the full investigation: The cohort had about ten relapsed/refractory and approximately 15 treatment-naive patients; approximately 18 were IGHV unmutated. Every sample from remission and from progressive disease was obtained while the patients were still on ibrutinib. The response samples were drawn at a median of roughly eleven months into treatment, with a range of about 6 to 36 months. Responses were partial in approximately 24 patients and complete in 2; after median about 70 months follow-up, some 15 stayed in remission and around 12 progressed. An average of around 260,000 productive templates and tens of thousands of productive rearrangements was obtained per sample. Cryopreserved peripheral blood mononuclear cells were collected before treatment, at response, and at either disease progression or sustained remission. Longitudinal samples were obtainable from about 30% of the roughly 90 participants in the trial.

Based on the germline V gene, the CDR1 and CDR2 sequences are KGHSH and LQKENI. V loses 2 bases, J loses 0 bases, and the germline ends lie 11 bases apart. The CDR3 runs 16 amino acids, cysteine and phenylalanine included. The sequence is cut down to CDR3 DNA, 48 bases in frame from base 1. Worth noting for this clone: This clone's antigen is unknown. The input lacks base qualities; no much larger clone sits a single base away.

A MiSeq instrument was used for deep resolution sequencing, which targeted depths ranging from 1 in 1 million up to 1 in 200,000 T cells, with coverage averaging 10x for each clonotype. TCR beta libraries were generated with the immunoSEQ hsTCRB Kit. On the authors' methods: ImmunoSEQ Data Assistant and ImmunoSEQ Analyzer were used for data analysis, and V, D and J genes were assigned according to IMGT definitions. Clonality, which ranges from 0 to 1, was calculated as one minus the normalized Shannon entropy of productive rearrangement frequencies. Public clonotype analysis was restricted to overrepresented clonotypes comprising at least 0.05% of each patient's repertoire. Some 12 age-matched healthy donor repertoires from immuneACCESS served as clonality controls. Held by TCRdb, this immuneACCESS table contains in-frame sequences only and omits some clones. Under half of the omission traces to an unresolved V gene where checked; the cause of the rest is unknown. D and trimming were read from the DNA, whereas the V and J calls and clone size are those reported in that table. The sample yields roughly 220,000 clones; nearly 80% were counted once. The top ten constitute 9.5% to 12% of the sample.

What the work shows at the level of the full study, not this receptor alone: At baseline, clonality was higher than in age-matched healthy donors and showed a strong correlation with circulating CD8+ T-cell counts. Public clonotypes were found to be uncommon and were observed to contract or remain stable during treatment; the increase in clonality was shown to reflect expansion of private clonotypes at ibrutinib response. Sustained-remission and progressing patients did not have matched sampling times, and lymph node repertoires were not examined. An increase in clonality was observed at ibrutinib response, with clonality remaining stable during sustained remission and falling back toward baseline at progression.

According to the study, the label for this sample's time point signals: 12 months on ibrutinib. For TCR beta library preparation, about 2.1 micrograms of genomic DNA were extracted from the cryopreserved PBMCs. Longitudinal blood samples from CLL patients receiving ibrutinib monotherapy were subjected to high-throughput TCR beta sequencing. The patients took part in an open-label, single-center phase 2 trial of ibrutinib monotherapy. This TCR came from a human donor with chronic lymphocytic leukemia. The sample was PBMCs, taken after 12 months of ibrutinib treatment. The chain joins TRBV18 to TRBJ1-3; the D gene identity is not certain. The CDR3 in this case is CASSPIVTASGNTIYF. The nucleotide sequence is TGTGCCAGCTCACCAATCGTCACGGCCTCTGGAAACACCATATATTTT.